This TCR beta chain stems from a study of OX40 agonist ivuxolimab in advanced cancers. The wider study: The study enrolled dose-escalation patients with hepatocellular carcinoma, melanoma, renal cell or head and neck cancer.

Only in-frame clones appear in the TCRdb table, and some are missing; sequencing was by immunoSEQ multiplex PCR. Of about 21,000 clones listed, about four fifths are singletons. Sequencing used CD4+ or CD8+ T cells sorted from blood, obtained in a trial of the OX40 agonist ivuxolimab. The sequence came from an adult with an advanced solid tumor such as melanoma, head and neck, liver or kidney cancer.

DNA for the CDR3: TGTGCCAGCAGCCCCCGGTTGTCCGGCTCCGACTACGAGCAGTACTTC. It specifies CASSPRLSGSDYEQYF. This rearrangement joins TRBV14 to TRBJ2-7; D unresolved. CDR1 is SGHDN and CDR2 is FVKESK in the germline V gene. The CDR3 has 16 residues. V gave up 4 bases and J gave up 3 bases, with 19 bases separating them.